This entry is about one TCR beta chain. This clonotype has a handful of counts. It lacks a known antigen. No base qualities exist here, and no much larger clone lies one base off it. To demonstrate the VDJtools post-analysis software, TCR beta repertoires were profiled from the peripheral blood of roughly 12 young patients with multiple sclerosis. The multiple sclerosis patients were children and adolescents between about 6 and 16 years of age. The source of the sample is a study of post-analysis software for immune sequencing data (dated by TCRdb to about 2015). With regard to the full study: Relapsing-remitting, secondary progressive and progressive-relapsing multiple sclerosis were recorded as disease courses, and subtype annotation was lacking for some patients. Patient repertoires were compared against over ten previously published healthy control repertoires from donors aged 6 to 25 years. A subset of samples was prepared in parallel using single-end sample barcoding, then pooled and co-amplified after Illumina adapter ligation.

The investigation overall reported the following: The multiple sclerosis patient group was slightly younger than the control group. Direct clustering with F measure showed strong co-clustering of samples prepared in the same batch, prompting a batch-effect correction. Significantly higher frequencies in patients than in controls were found for five or six TRBV segments, including TRBV5-6, TRBV5-1 and TRBV20-1. Significantly lower normalized Chao1 diversity was found in multiple sclerosis patients than in controls, suggesting substantial peripheral T-cell clonal expansion.

The protocol used for the library was PCR. The data were produced on an Illumina HiSeq 2500. Unique molecular identifiers were incorporated into TCR beta cDNA libraries to reduce PCR and sequencing biases. Approximately 500,000 cDNA molecules were obtained for every 1 to 10 million input T cells, so each molecule roughly corresponded to one T cell. The patient libraries were prepared and sequenced using the same protocol as the earlier healthy control dataset. Samples belonging to the same batch were prepared together, multiplexed and sequenced on a shared HiSeq lane. In the source study's methods: Raw barcoded reads were processed with MIGEC, discarding single-read molecular identifier groups before consensus assembly and CDR3 extraction. Clonotype tables were post-analysed with VDJtools, and diversity was normalized by down-sampling all datasets to the smallest sample size. In repertoire overlap clustering, CDR3 amino acid sequences, but not nucleotide sequences, were matched to correct batch-related cross-sample contamination. The public reads were quality trimmed at Q25 with fastp and then assembled into clones with MiXCR by TCRdb, keeping productive beta chains. Merged by CDR3 protein, the rows form single entries marked with the most common genes and DNA. The V and J calls were determined by TCRdb, not by the authors. Across this sample there are about 460,000 distinct CDR3 sequences, with around 40% seen only once. In total, the top ten clones hold 9% to 13% of the sample.

From a lookup of the germline V gene, CDR1 and CDR2 are SGHTA and FQGTGA. V drops 4 bases and J drops 2 bases, leaving 11 bases in between. The CDR3 contains 14 residues, cysteine and phenylalanine counted. Here the CDR3 DNA is all that survives: 42 bases in frame from base 1. Recombination joined TRBV7-3 with TRBJ1-2, with a tentative D gene TRBD1 over 5 matching bases. Material for sequencing was blood. The sequence derives from a girl aged 5-17 years with multiple sclerosis. The CDR3: CASSSGTGNYGYTF. The nucleotides read TGTGCCAGCAGCTCTGGGACGGGGAACTATGGCTACACCTTC.